Detailed here is one T cell receptor beta chain. Libraries were prepared by immunoSEQ multiplex PCR; TCRdb keeps only in-frame clonotypes and omits some of them. Among a few million clones, about 94% were seen once, and the ten largest hold around 0.13%. These data are taken from a study of shared clonotypes between healthy human individuals. This CDR3 is built from 15 residues. Germline V gives CDR1 ENHRY, CDR2 SYGVKD. Trimming removed 6 bases from V and 0 bases from J, with 15 bases in between. This receptor was identified in a young man in good health. Sequenced material: naive CD4+ T cells sorted from blood. Subset reported: CD45RA+ positively selected. The chain couples TRBV10-3 to TRBJ2-7, with D possibly TRBD2 on 5 matching bases. The CDR3 DNA follows: TGTGCCATCAGGGACTCCGGCACGAGCTCCTACGAGCAGTACTTC. Translation gives CAIRDSGTSSYEQYF.